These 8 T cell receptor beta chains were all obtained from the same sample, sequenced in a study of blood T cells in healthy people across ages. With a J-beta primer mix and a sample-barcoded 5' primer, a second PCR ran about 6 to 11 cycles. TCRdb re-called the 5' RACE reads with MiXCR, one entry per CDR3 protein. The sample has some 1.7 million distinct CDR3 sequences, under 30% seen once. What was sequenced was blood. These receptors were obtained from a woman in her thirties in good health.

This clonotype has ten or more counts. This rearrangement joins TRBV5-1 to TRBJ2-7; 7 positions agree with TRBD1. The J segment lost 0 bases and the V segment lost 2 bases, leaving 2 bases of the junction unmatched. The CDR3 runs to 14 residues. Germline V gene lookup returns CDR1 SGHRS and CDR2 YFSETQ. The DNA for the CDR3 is TGCGCCAGCAGCTTATACAGGGGCTCCTACGAGCAGTACTTC. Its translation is CASSLYRGSYEQYF.

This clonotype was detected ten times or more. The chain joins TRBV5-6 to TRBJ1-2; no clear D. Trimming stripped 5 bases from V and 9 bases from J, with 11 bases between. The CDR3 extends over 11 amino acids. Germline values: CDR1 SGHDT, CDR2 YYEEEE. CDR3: CASSLQGSYTF. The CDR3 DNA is TGTGCCAGCAGTTTACAAGGAAGCTACACCTTC. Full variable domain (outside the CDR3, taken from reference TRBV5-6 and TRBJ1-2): DAGVTQSPTHLIKTRGQQVTLRCSPKSGHDTVSWYQQALGQGPQFIFQYYEEEERQRGNFPDRFSGHQFPNYSSELNVNALLLGDSALYLCASSLQGSYTFGSGTRLTVV.

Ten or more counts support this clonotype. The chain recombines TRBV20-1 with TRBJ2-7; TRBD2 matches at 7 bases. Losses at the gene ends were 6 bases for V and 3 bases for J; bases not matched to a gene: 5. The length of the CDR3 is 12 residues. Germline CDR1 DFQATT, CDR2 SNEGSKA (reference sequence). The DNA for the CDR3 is TGCAGTGCCAGGACTAGTAACTACGAGCAGTACTTC. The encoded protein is CSARTSNYEQYF.

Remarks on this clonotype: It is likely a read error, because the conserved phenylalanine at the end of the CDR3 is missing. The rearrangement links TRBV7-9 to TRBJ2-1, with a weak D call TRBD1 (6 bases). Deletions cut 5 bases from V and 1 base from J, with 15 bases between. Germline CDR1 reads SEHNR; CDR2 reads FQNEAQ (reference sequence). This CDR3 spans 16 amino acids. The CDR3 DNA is TGTGCCAGCAGCGGCACAGGGACGGCATCCTACAATGAGCAGTTCGTC. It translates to CASSGTGTASYNEQFV.

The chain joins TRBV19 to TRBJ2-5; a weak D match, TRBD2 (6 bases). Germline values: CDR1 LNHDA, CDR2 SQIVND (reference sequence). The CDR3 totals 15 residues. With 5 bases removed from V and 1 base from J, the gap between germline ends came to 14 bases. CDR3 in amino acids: CASSPQEGSQETQYF. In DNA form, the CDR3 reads TGTGCCAGTAGTCCCCAGGAGGGGTCCCAAGAGACCCAGTACTTC.

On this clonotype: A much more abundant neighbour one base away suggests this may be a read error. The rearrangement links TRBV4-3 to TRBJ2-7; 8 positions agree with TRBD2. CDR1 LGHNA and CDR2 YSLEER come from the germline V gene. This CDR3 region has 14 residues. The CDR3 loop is CAGSQGLASYEQYF. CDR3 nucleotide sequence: TGCGCCGGCAGCCAAGGACTAGCCTCCTACGAGCAGTACTTC.

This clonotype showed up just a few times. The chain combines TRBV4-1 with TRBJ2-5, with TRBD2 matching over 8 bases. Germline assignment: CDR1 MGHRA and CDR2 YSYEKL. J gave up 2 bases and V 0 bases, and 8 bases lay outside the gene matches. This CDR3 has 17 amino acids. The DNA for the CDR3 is TGCGCCAGCAGCCAAGATGCGGCGGGAGGCTTACAAGAGACCCAGTACTTC. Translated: CASSQDAAGGLQETQYF.

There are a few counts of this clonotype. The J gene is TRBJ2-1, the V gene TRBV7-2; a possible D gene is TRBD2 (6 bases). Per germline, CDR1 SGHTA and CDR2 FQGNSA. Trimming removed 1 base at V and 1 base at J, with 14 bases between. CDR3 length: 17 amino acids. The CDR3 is CASSLEILGGSYNEQFF. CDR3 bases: TGTGCCAGCAGCTTAGAGATTCTCGGGGGATCCTACAATGAGCAGTTCTTC.